This TCR beta chain was retrieved from a study of blood T cell repertoires in COVID-19. Study summary: Spain, Italy and the United States supplied samples that represented acute and convalescent COVID-19. T cells, B-cell-depleted T cells, or PBMCs supplied cDNA or gDNA.

Generated by immunoSEQ multiplex PCR, the TCRdb table keeps only in-frame clones and is missing some. The table shows some 56,000 clones, with roughly 90% occurring only once. The CDR3 consists of 15 residues. Deletions cut 4 bases from V and 6 bases from J, with 17 bases between. Germline CDR1 SGHNT, CDR2 YYREEE (reference sequence). V usage is TRBV5-4 and J usage is TRBJ2-1; D perhaps matches TRBD1 (5 bases). The sequencing input was peripheral blood. This clonotype was sampled from a human donor in a cohort sampled during active COVID-19. The CDR3 bases are TGTGCCAGCAGCCCAGTAGCAGGGTTGGTCAATGAGCAGTTCTTC. Protein: CASSPVAGLVNEQFF.